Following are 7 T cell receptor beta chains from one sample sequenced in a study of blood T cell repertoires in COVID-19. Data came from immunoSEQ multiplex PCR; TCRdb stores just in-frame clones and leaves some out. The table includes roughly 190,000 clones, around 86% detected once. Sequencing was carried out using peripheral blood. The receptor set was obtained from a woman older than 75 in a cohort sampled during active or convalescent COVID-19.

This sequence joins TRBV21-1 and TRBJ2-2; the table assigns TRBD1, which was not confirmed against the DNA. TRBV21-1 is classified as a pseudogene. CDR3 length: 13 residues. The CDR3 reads CASSKGRQGELFF. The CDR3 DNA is TGTGCCAGCAGCAAAGGCCGACAGGGCGAGCTGTTTTTT.

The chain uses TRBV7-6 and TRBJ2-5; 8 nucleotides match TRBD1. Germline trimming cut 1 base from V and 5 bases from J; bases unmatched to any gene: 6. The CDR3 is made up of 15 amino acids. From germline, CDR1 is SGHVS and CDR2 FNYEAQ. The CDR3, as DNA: TGTGCCAGCAGCTTAGGGACAGGGATTGGGGAGACCCAGTACTTC. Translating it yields CASSLGTGIGETQYF.

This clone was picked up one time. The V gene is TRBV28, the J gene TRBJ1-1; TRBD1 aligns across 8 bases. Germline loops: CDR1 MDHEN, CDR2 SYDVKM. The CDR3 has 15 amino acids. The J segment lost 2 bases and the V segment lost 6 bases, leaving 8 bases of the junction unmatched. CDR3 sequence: CASRVTGQANTEAFF. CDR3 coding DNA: TGTGCCAGCAGAGTAACGGGACAGGCCAACACTGAAGCTTTCTTT. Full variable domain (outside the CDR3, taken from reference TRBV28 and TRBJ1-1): DVKVTQSSRYLVKRTGEKVFLECVQDMDHENMFWYRQDPGLGLRLIYFSYDVKMKEKGDIPEGYSVSREKKERFSLILESASTNQTSMYLCASRVTGQANTEAFFGQGTRLTVV.

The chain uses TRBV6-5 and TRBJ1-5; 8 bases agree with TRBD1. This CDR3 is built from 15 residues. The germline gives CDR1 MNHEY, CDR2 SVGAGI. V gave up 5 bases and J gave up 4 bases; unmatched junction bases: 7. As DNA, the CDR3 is TGTGCCAGCAGTCTTAGGACAGGGTATAATCAGCCCCAGCATTTT. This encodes CASSLRTGYNQPQHF.

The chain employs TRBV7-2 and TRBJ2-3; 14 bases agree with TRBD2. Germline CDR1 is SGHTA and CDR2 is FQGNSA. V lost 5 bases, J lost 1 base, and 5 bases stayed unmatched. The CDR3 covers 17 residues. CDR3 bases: TGTGCCAGCAGCCGGGGACTAGCGGGGGCCGGCACAGATACGCAGTATTTT. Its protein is CASSRGLAGAGTDTQYF.

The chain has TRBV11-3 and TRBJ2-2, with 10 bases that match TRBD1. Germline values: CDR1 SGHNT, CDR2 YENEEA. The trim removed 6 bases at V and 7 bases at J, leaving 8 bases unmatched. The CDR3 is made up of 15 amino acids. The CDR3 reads CASRVTGGAIGELFF. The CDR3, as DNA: TGTGCCAGCAGGGTGACAGGGGGCGCGATCGGGGAGCTGTTTTTT.

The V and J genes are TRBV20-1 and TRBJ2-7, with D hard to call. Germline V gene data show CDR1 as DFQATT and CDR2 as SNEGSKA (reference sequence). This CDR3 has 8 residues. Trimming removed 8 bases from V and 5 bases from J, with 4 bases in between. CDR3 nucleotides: TGCAGTCTCGACGAGCAGTACGTC. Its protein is CSLDEQYV.